This T cell receptor beta chain comes out of a study of blood T cells in healthy people across ages (dated by TCRdb to about 2015). Describing the broader study: In model experiments, template switching captured about one uniquely barcoded TCR beta cDNA molecule for every two T cells. Donors were grouped into four age groups: young (average 16 years), middle-aged (39), aged (around 66) and long-lived (about 82). The study measured age-related changes in TCR beta repertoire diversity using deep sequencing normalized with unique cDNA molecular identifiers. Using the same blood draw, the study looked at two additional independent replicas of 1 million unique cDNA reads for two donors, one aged 18 to 30 and the other aged 80 or older. Study-level results and caveats: Estimates of total diversity based on one million sequenced T cells were regarded as lower bounds and as underestimates. There was a strong correlation between observed TCR beta diversity and the percentage of naive T cells measured by flow cytometry. The CMV infection status of donors was not known, potentially confounding age-related changes in expanded clonotypes. Observed TCR beta diversity per million T cells fell roughly linearly with age, and a significant reduction was already apparent by age around 40. Bulk unsorted PBMC profiling prevented conclusive comparison of naive and antigen-experienced compartments. Compared with the aged group, more naive CD4+ T cells, fewer expanded clones and increased TCR diversity were shown by the long-lived group, suggesting age selection.

Library preparation employed 5' RACE. Instrument used: Illumina HiSeq 2500. A second PCR of roughly 6 to 11 cycles was run with a J-beta primer mix and a sample-barcoded 5' primer. Each TCR beta cDNA molecule received a unique molecular identifier from a template-switch 5' adaptor carrying 12 random nucleotides. Each sample yielded at least 2.5 million CDR3-containing paired-end reads. All of the RNA was converted into first-strand cDNA using the Mint cDNA synthesis kit, with a TRBC-specific oligonucleotide serving as the primer. All cDNA was treated with uracil-DNA glycosylase and then went through a first 18-cycle PCR with the universal primers M1SS and BC2_uni_R. The authors' analysis ran thus. Each sample was normalized by randomly selecting 1 million high-quality reads, each carrying a distinct molecular identifier. Instead of being binned into consensus sequences, reads that shared molecular identifiers were thrown out. MiTCR, run with a Q25 quality threshold and the strictest error-elimination algorithm, handled CDR3 identification, clonotype clustering and error correction. Lower-bound total TCR beta diversity was estimated with a nonparametric unseen species model using Euler transformation. Clones were called with MiXCR by TCRdb after fastp trimmed the public reads at Q25, and only in-frame beta chains were retained. Every distinct CDR3 protein forms one entry, paired with its most common genes and DNA. The V and J calls and clone size come from TCRdb's table, not from the authors' own analysis. In all, the sample holds some 940,000 distinct CDR3 sequences, and roughly 29% of those were seen once. The top ten hold about 10% of the sample.

Donors were around 37 systemically healthy Caucasian individuals from Russia aged roughly 6 to 100 years. Each donor gave ten milliliters of peripheral blood, collected into EDTA-treated Vacutainer tubes. PBMCs were isolated by Ficoll-Paque density-gradient centrifugation, with at least 6 million obtained per sample. Total RNA was extracted from PBMCs with Trizol reagent, with at least 6 micrograms obtained per sample. For every donor, an aliquot of PBMCs went through flow cytometry to measure the percentages of naive CD45RAhigh/CD27high T cells. Remarks on this clonotype: No antigen is known for it. A clone one base away is much larger, so this may be a read error.

The germline V gene sets CDR1 to KGHDR and CDR2 to SFDVKD. Measured from the cysteine to the phenylalanine, the CDR3 is 16 residues long. The DNA shown is the 48-base CDR3, in frame from base 1. These records were also assigned to another study, of T cells of mothers and their children. Per the second study: Donors were nine systemically healthy Caucasian individuals: three mothers and their six children. cDNA synthesis consumed the entire amount of extracted RNA, loaded at around 1.5 ug RNA in each 15 ul reaction. In the second PCR, sample barcodes and 2-4 random nucleotides were introduced via the M1S primer. Over 9 million TCR beta CDR3 reads were obtained for each mother, and 2.7 million or so reads were obtained for each child. TCR recombination output is similarly shaped by thymic selection in related and unrelated pairs, with a minor effect exerted by inherited differences. Normalized repertoire overlap was always slightly but never significantly higher in related than unrelated mother-child pairs. No persistent microchimeric T cell clones were found, with a detection sensitivity of 75 to 100 clones per million clonotypes. In the study, deep NGS was used to compare the TCR beta repertoires of mothers and children, and features distinguishing related mother-child pairs from unrelated individuals were sought. The mean age was around 42 +/- 4 years for the mothers and around 10 +/- 4 years for the children. Libraries were sequenced on Illumina HiSeq 2000 with 100+100 nt paired-end reads after adapter ligation with NEBNext reagents. To avoid cross-contamination, the mother libraries and the child libraries were prepared a month apart and sequenced in separate runs. For each donor, somewhere between roughly 500,000 and 2,100,000 distinct TCR beta clonotypes were identified. Naive TCR beta clonotypes were estimated from low-frequency clonotypes matched to each donor's FACS-determined naive share, without sorting.

The chain couples TRBV24-1 to TRBJ2-1; the D gene cannot be named for sure. The clonotype was recovered from a woman in her forties in good health. The sample comprised blood. The DNA reads TGTGCCATCAGTGAGGCAGACTCGAATCGGTTAGGTGAGCAGTTCTTC. Translated, it gives CAISEADSNRLGEQFF.